One sample yielded the 26 T cell receptor beta chains listed below, sequenced in a study of metastatic and nonmetastatic thyroid tumors. TCRdb reprocessed the PCR reads using MiXCR. The data contain about 92,000 clones, 15% of them singletons. The entire patient cohort was treatment-naive prior to thyroid surgery. Sequenced sample: blood. These receptor sequences come from a female donor with papillary thyroid cancer or a benign thyroid nodule (not recorded which). Some clones in this sample may be carry-over from other donors' samples.

By share, this clone ranks as medium-sized. The chain recombines TRBV27 with TRBJ1-1; possibly TRBD1 for D (5 bases). In germline, CDR1 is MNHEY, CDR2 SMNVEV (reference sequence). V lost 3 bases and J 4 bases, leaving 15 bases between the germline ends. This CDR3 contains 15 residues. CDR3: CASSFGGVGSTEAFF. The CDR3 coding sequence is TGTGCCAGCAGTTTCGGGGGAGTAGGATCCACTGAAGCTTTCTTT.

Worth noting for this clone: A clone one base away is much larger, so this may be a read error. The rearrangement links TRBV5-1 to TRBJ1-2; TRBD1 matches 7 bases. Germline V gene lookup returns CDR1 SGHRS and CDR2 YFSETQ. CDR3 length: 14 amino acids. The chain's CDR3 is CAGSIRQGPHGYTF. CDR3 bases: TGCGCCGGCAGCATACGACAGGGCCCCCATGGCTACACCTTC.

This clone was observed a handful of times. This chain connects TRBV7-2 to TRBJ1-1; 7 bases are shared with TRBD1. CDR3 length: 12 amino acids. Trimming at V came to 3 bases and at J to 14 bases, leaving 9 bases not matched to a gene. Germline V lookup: CDR1 SGHTA, CDR2 FQGNSA. The CDR3 bases are TGTGCCAGCAGCTTTACAGGGGTGGTAGCCTTCTTT. Protein: CASSFTGVVAFF.

This clone was counted ten times or more. This chain joins TRBV19 and TRBJ1-2; D remains unclear. With 5 bases removed from V and 5 bases from J, the gap between germline ends came to 12 bases. Germline CDR1 is LNHDA and CDR2 is SQIVND (reference sequence). CDR3 length: 13 amino acids. CDR3 DNA sequence: TGTGCCAGTAGTGCGGCGACGGTGTATGGCTACACCTTC. It translates to CASSAATVYGYTF.

In its sample, this clone was seen many times. The chain recombines TRBV6-5 with TRBJ2-7, with TRBD1 identical over 8 bases. This CDR3 contains 16 residues. Per germline, CDR1 MNHEY and CDR2 SVGAGI. Trimming at V came to 2 bases and at J to 3 bases, leaving 9 bases not matched to a gene. CDR3 residues: CASSYGSDRANYEQYF. The CDR3 DNA reads TGTGCCAGCAGTTACGGTTCGGACAGGGCTAACTACGAGCAGTACTTC.

This sequence joins TRBV3-1 and TRBJ1-2; possibly TRBD1 for D (5 bases). Trimming removed 1 base from V and 7 bases from J, with 7 bases in between. The CDR3 runs to 12 residues. Germline V gene lookup returns CDR1 LGHDT and CDR2 YNNKEL (reference sequence). The CDR3 loop reads CASSQATAGYTF. The CDR3 DNA reads TGTGCCAGCAGCCAAGCGACAGCTGGCTACACCTTC. Together with reference TRBV3-1 and TRBJ1-2, the CDR3 gives the full variable domain: DTAVSQTPKYLVTQMGNDKSIKCEQNLGHDTMYWYKQDSKKFLKIMFSYNNKELIINETVPNRFSPKSPDKAHLNLHINSLELGDSAVYFCASSQATAGYTFGSGTRLTVV.

This clone was detected ten times or more. This chain links TRBV5-6 with TRBJ2-7, with 9 bases fitting TRBD2. The V gene end was trimmed by 4 bases and the J gene end by 0 bases; junction bases not matched to a gene: 5. Per germline, CDR1 SGHDT and CDR2 YYEEEE. CDR3 length equals 15 residues. CDR3 sequence (DNA): TGTGCCAGCAGCCGTAGCGGGGGTTACTCCTACGAGCAGTACTTC. It specifies CASSRSGGYSYEQYF.

This sequence joins TRBV12-3 or TRBV12-4 and TRBJ1-1, with a possible D match to TRBD1 (5 bases). V lost 7 bases to trimming and J lost 12 bases, with 24 bases between them. The CDR3 has 14 amino acids. CDR3 sequence: CASIPRGGEGKSFF. For the CDR3, the DNA is TGTGCCAGCATCCCACGGGGAGGGGAGGGGAAATCTTTCTTT.

This clone was detected ten times or more. The chain joins TRBV10-3 to TRBJ1-1, with a weak D call TRBD1 (5 bases). CDR3 length: 13 residues. Germline values: CDR1 ENHRY, CDR2 SYGVKD. The V gene lost 11 bases and the J gene lost 2 bases, with 15 bases spanning the gap. The CDR3 region is CASLRGLNTEAFF. Here the CDR3 DNA reads TGTGCCTCATTAAGGGGCCTTAACACTGAAGCTTTCTTT.

This clone was detected ten times or more. Here the CDR3 DNA reads TGTGCCAGCAGTGAAAACAGGGGAGGCAATGAGCAGTTCTTC. This sequence encodes CASSENRGGNEQFF. The V gene is TRBV2, the J gene TRBJ2-1; TRBD1 might be the D (7 bases). The CDR3 runs 14 residues. V was shortened by 2 bases and J by 6 bases, with 11 bases between the two germline ends. Germline CDR1 reads SNHLY; CDR2 reads FYNNEI.

This chain joins TRBV6-5 and TRBJ1-2; 8 bases match TRBD1. The V gene's germline CDR1 is MNHEY and CDR2 SVGAGI. J was trimmed by 7 bases and V by 3 bases; bases with no gene match: 16. CDR3 length equals 17 residues. The CDR3 nucleotides are TGTGCCAGCAGTTATGCCGGGTTCGGGCAGGGGGCGTCTGGCTACACCTTC. Its protein is CASSYAGFGQGASGYTF.

The table lists this clone with many counts. The chain has TRBV4-2 and TRBJ1-2; no firm D call. This CDR3 is built from 14 residues. V was clipped by 0 bases and J by 0 bases, with 5 bases between them. Germline CDR1 is LGHNA and CDR2 is YNFKEQ. CDR3: CASSQETTNYGYTF. DNA for the CDR3: TGTGCCAGCAGCCAAGAGACAACTAACTATGGCTACACCTTC.

This clone was detected a few times. J is TRBJ2-7 and V is TRBV28; D might be TRBD1 (5 bases). CDR3 length: 13 residues. Germline values: CDR1 MDHEN, CDR2 SYDVKM. V was trimmed by 6 bases and J by 7 bases, leaving 16 bases between them. DNA for the CDR3: TGTGCCAGCAGCTGGGGTCAGGGTGTGGAGCAGTACTTC. Translation gives CASSWGQGVEQYF. Based on the CDR3 plus reference TRBV28 and TRBJ2-7, the full variable domain is DVKVTQSSRYLVKRTGEKVFLECVQDMDHENMFWYRQDPGLGLRLIYFSYDVKMKEKGDIPEGYSVSREKKERFSLILESASTNQTSMYLCASSWGQGVEQYFGPGTRLTVT.

This clone has a count of ten or more. This chain connects TRBV5-1 to TRBJ1-5; a weak D match, TRBD1 (5 bases). The CDR3 length is 13 residues. V gave up 5 bases and J gave up 4 bases, with 10 bases separating them. Germline CDR1 SGHRS, CDR2 YFSETQ. The CDR3 sequence: CASRTDRNQPQHF. The CDR3 nucleotides read TGCGCCAGCAGAACCGACAGAAATCAGCCCCAGCATTTT.

J is TRBJ1-2 and V is TRBV30, with D possibly matching TRBD1 (5 bases). The CDR3 consists of 11 residues. The germline gives CDR1 GTSNPN, CDR2 SVGIG (reference sequence). Trimming stripped 4 bases from V and 8 bases from J, with 11 bases between. CDR3 coding DNA: TGTGCCTGGAAAACAGGAGGAGGCTACACCTTC. It translates to CAWKTGGGYTF.

Ten or more counts support this clone. The J gene is TRBJ1-2, the V gene TRBV3-1; D is undetermined. The CDR3 totals 12 residues. CDR1 is LGHDT and CDR2 is YNNKEL in the germline V gene (reference sequence). Trimming cost V 4 bases and J 2 bases, with 5 bases left between them. The CDR3 bases are TGTGCCAGCAGCCGTTCCAACTATGGCTACACCTTC. This codes for CASSRSNYGYTF.

This clone has a handful of counts. Relative to the germline gene, one junction end is altered; a read error may explain this. V is TRBV28 and J is TRBJ2-7; TRBD2 agrees at 8 bases. The CDR3 is made up of 18 amino acids. Germline values: CDR1 MDHEN, CDR2 SYDVKM. For the CDR3, the DNA is TGTGCCGGCAGCAGAGGGGTTAGGACTAGCCGGGATCCCTACGAGCAGTACTTC. It translates to CAGSRGVRTSRDPYEQYF.

There are many counts of this clone. This chain joins TRBV7-3 and TRBJ2-3; 7 positions match TRBD1. Germline V gene lookup returns CDR1 SGHTA and CDR2 FQGTGA. This CDR3 has 14 amino acids. J was trimmed by 2 bases and V by 10 bases; bases with no gene match: 9. DNA of the CDR3: TGTGCCACCTCCCGGGACAGTTACACAGATACGCAGTATTTT. It codes for CATSRDSYTDTQYF.

The chain is built from TRBV5-1 and TRBJ1-2; unclear D gene. V lost 8 bases, J lost 4 bases, and 21 bases lay in between. This CDR3 is built from 15 residues. Germline V CDR1 and CDR2: SGHRS, YFSETQ. As DNA, the CDR3 is TGCGCCAGTGGCCCCGGCGGGAGAGCAGCCTATGGCTACACCTTC. It is translated as CASGPGGRAAYGYTF.

This clone was counted at least ten times. V and J are TRBV7-9 and TRBJ2-5, with D tentatively TRBD2 (6 bases). The germline V gene encodes CDR1 SEHNR and CDR2 FQNEAQ (reference sequence). This CDR3 has 14 residues. Trimming shortened V by 4 bases and J by 5 bases, and 14 bases separated the two germline ends. CDR3 coding DNA: TGTGCCAGCAGCTCCCGAGGGGAGGCTGAGACCCAGTACTTC. Protein sequence: CASSSRGEAETQYF.

This clone came up many times. V is TRBV27 and J is TRBJ1-5; possibly TRBD1 for D (6 bases). V shed 6 bases and J shed 3 bases, with 15 bases lying between them. The CDR3 covers 15 residues. Per germline, CDR1 MNHEY and CDR2 SMNVEV (reference sequence). The CDR3 coding sequence is TGTGCCAGCAGCCAGGGGAATAGGGACAATCAGCCCCAGCATTTT. It specifies CASSQGNRDNQPQHF.

This clone was picked up many times. The chain has TRBV11-2 and TRBJ2-1; no clear D. CDR1 is SGHAT and CDR2 is FQNNGV in the germline V gene. V was clipped by 0 bases and J by 3 bases, with 9 bases between them. CDR3 size: 15 residues. The CDR3 loop reads CASSLEAAIYNEQFF. For the CDR3, the DNA is TGTGCCAGCAGCTTAGAAGCAGCTATCTACAATGAGCAGTTCTTC.

This clone turned up a few times. V gene TRBV5-1 combines with J gene TRBJ2-6; a weak D match, TRBD2 (6 bases). V was clipped by 0 bases and J by 0 bases, with 25 bases between them. CDR1 is SGHRS, CDR2 YFSETQ, per germline. The CDR3 loop spans 22 amino acids. The CDR3 DNA reads as TGCGCCAGCAGCTTGGGTCCTGGATTTGCGGGGACGGATAGCTCTGGGGCCAACGTCCTGACTTTC. This encodes CASSLGPGFAGTDSSGANVLTF.

This sequence joins TRBV28 and TRBJ2-1; possible D gene TRBD2, 6 bases. Trimming cost V 5 bases and J 0 bases, with 20 bases left between them. CDR3 length: 18 residues. In germline, CDR1 is MDHEN, CDR2 SYDVKM. CDR3 residues: CASSPLPSAQSSYNEQFF. CDR3 DNA: TGTGCCAGCAGTCCCCTCCCTAGCGCCCAAAGCTCCTACAATGAGCAGTTCTTC.

This clone turned up a few times. The junction departs from the called germline gene at one end, perhaps through a read error. This chain joins TRBV28 and TRBJ1-2, with D unresolved. This CDR3 spans 14 amino acids. Per germline, CDR1 MDHEN and CDR2 SYDVKM. CDR3: CSSSSTGPPCGYTF. The CDR3 bases are TGTTCCAGCAGTTCCACGGGTCCCCCGTGTGGCTACACCTTC.

Details on this clone: A much larger clone lies one base from this, so it may be a read error. This chain links TRBV7-2 with TRBJ2-4, with D perhaps matching TRBD2 (6 bases). Germline assignment: CDR1 SGHTA and CDR2 FQGNSA. Trimming shortened V by 1 base and J by 9 bases, and 16 bases separated the two germline ends. There are 15 residues in the CDR3. The CDR3 loop reads CASSLGAIGGGIQYF. Written as DNA, the CDR3 is TGTGCCAGCAGCTTAGGGGCTATCGGGGGTGGCATTCAGTACTTC. The full variable domain, its missing parts supplied by reference TRBV7-2 and TRBJ2-4, is GAGVSQSPSNKVTEKGKDVELRCDPISGHTALYWYRQSLGQGLEFLIYFQGNSAPDKSGLPSDRFSAERTGGSVSTLTIQRTQQEDSAVYLCASSLGAIGGGIQYFGAGTRLSVL.